This is a list of T cell receptor beta chains from one sample in a study of blood T cell repertoires in COVID-19. TCRdb keeps only in-frame clones here, not all; method: immunoSEQ multiplex PCR. The repertoire holds roughly 210,000 clones, 80% to 85% seen once, with 10% to 13% in the top ten. What was sequenced was peripheral blood. Receptors were obtained from a woman older than 75 with COVID-19, enrolled during active disease. Both conserved end residues are part of each CDR3. The order of the fields is V gene, clone size, D gene, J gene, CDR3 DNA, CDR3 protein. A D gene is named only where the DNA matches it firmly. Part of the rows lack a size; the others show once, few, many or a class for expanded clones.

>TRBV7-9|-|TRBD2|TRBJ2-2
TGTTACAGCGGGGACTCGTCCGGGGAGCTGTTTTTT
CYSGDSSGELFF
>TRBV6-6|-|-|TRBJ1-1
TGTGCCAGCAGTTACTCAGGGGCGGGGGGGGACACTGAAGCTTTCTTT
CASSYSGAGGDTEAFF
>TRBV5-4|-|TRBD2|TRBJ2-5
TGTGCCAGCAGCGGACTAGCGGGGGAGACCCAGTACTTC
CASSGLAGETQYF
>TRBV7-9|once|TRBD1|TRBJ1-6
TGTGCCAGCAGCCCACAGGGGAATGATTCACCCCTCCACTTT
CASSPQGNDSPLHF
>TRBV4-1|-|-|TRBJ1-3
TGCGCCAGCAGCCAAACGGAGAACACCATATATTTT
CASSQTENTIYF
>TRBV9|-|TRBD1|TRBJ1-1
TGTGCCAGCAGCGTTACAGGGGCGGGAACTGAAGCTTTCTTT
CASSVTGAGTEAFF
>TRBV5-1|-|-|TRBJ1-1
TGCGCCAGCAGCTTAACCGACAGGGAAGCTTTCTTT
CASSLTDREAFF
>TRBV5-1|-|-|TRBJ1-3
TGCGCCAGCAGTGTTTCGGGGGAGGCTGGAAACACCATATATTTT
CASSVSGEAGNTIYF
>TRBV5-6|few|-|TRBJ2-7
TGTGCCAGCAGCCCAAACCCCTATTCCGACGAGCAGTACTTC
CASSPNPYSDEQYF
>TRBV5-4|once|-|TRBJ1-1
TGTGCCAGCAGCTTGCCACAGCTGAACACTGAAGCTTTCTTT
CASSLPQLNTEAFF
>TRBV5-1|-|-|TRBJ1-1
TGCGCCAGCAAAAGTGGGCTGAACACTGAAGCTTTCTTT
CASKSGLNTEAFF
>TRBV7-9|-|-|TRBJ1-6
TGTGCCAGCAGCTTCGACGACGGAGAGAATTCACCCCTCCACTTT
CASSFDDGENSPLHF
>TRBV14|-|TRBD1|TRBJ2-1
TGTGCCAGCAGCCCCTTTTTGCAGGGGGCCCCCAATGAGCAGTTCTTC
CASSPFLQGAPNEQFF
>TRBV29-1|-|TRBD1|TRBJ1-2
TGCAGCGTTCCCACCGGGACAGGTGGCTACACCTTC
CSVPTGTGGYTF
>TRBV28|once|-|TRBJ1-1
TGTGCCAGCAGTTTTAAGGCAGGGGCCGGAAACACTGAAGCTTTCTTT
CASSFKAGAGNTEAFF
>TRBV28|-|TRBD1|TRBJ1-2
TGTGCCAGCTGGTTTAATACAGGGGGCAAGGGCTACACCTTC
CASWFNTGGKGYTF
>TRBV18|-|TRBD1|TRBJ2-3
TGTGCCAGCTCACCACGACAGGGGGCCCCAGATACGCAGTATTTT
CASSPRQGAPDTQYF
>TRBV6-6|-|-|TRBJ1-5
TGTGCCAGCAGTTTTTCCGGGACAAGCAATCAGCCCCAGCATTTT
CASSFSGTSNQPQHF
>TRBV10-3|once|TRBD1|TRBJ1-2
TGTGCCACTAGACAGGGATCTCCTAATGACTATGGCTACACCTTC
CATRQGSPNDYGYTF
>TRBV30|-|-|TRBJ1-1
TGTGCCACTAGGACGGACCCTGGCGGGTGGGCAGCTTTCTTT
CATRTDPGGWAAFF
>TRBV19|-|TRBD1|TRBJ2-7
TGTGCCAGTAGTCCCCGACAGGGGGCGCTGACCTACGAGCAGTACTTC
CASSPRQGALTYEQYF
>TRBV19|-|TRBD1|TRBJ1-6
TGTGCCAGTAGTACTACAGGGGGTGTCTATAATTCACCCCTCCACTTT
CASSTTGGVYNSPLHF
>TRBV6-5|-|-|TRBJ2-1
TGTGCCAGCAGTTACTCGACGGCAGGCCCAGGGGAGCAGTTCTTC
CASSYSTAGPGEQFF
>TRBV7-2|-|TRBD1|TRBJ2-3
TGTGCCAGCAGCTTTCGGACAGGGGGCCCAGATACGCAGTATTTT
CASSFRTGGPDTQYF
>TRBV6-5|-|-|TRBJ1-5
TGTGCCAGCAGTTTGTTGACAGGCGGTAGCAATCAGCCCCAGCATTTT
CASSLLTGGSNQPQHF
>TRBV28|-|-|TRBJ1-6
TGTGCCAGCAGTTTATACCCTCAATCGAGCTCCTATAATTCACCCCTCCACTTT
CASSLYPQSSSYNSPLHF
>TRBV18|-|-|TRBJ1-5
TGTGCCAGCTCACCAGGGGGGGACCAGCCCCAGCATTTT
CASSPGGDQPQHF
>TRBV5-4|few|TRBD1|TRBJ1-2
TGTGCCAGCAGCTTAGGGGACAGGGGGCGCGACTATGGCTACACCTTC
CASSLGDRGRDYGYTF
>TRBV20-1|-|-|TRBJ2-3
TGCAGTGCCAGTAACCCACTTCTAGATACGCAGTATTTT
CSASNPLLDTQYF
>TRBV18|-|-|TRBJ1-5
TGTGCCAGCTCACCACCGAGGGGGGGCGGTATTAATCAGCCCCAGCATTTT
CASSPPRGGGINQPQHF
>TRBV3-1/TRBV3-2|-|TRBD1|TRBJ1-6
TGTGCCAGCAGCCAAGAGACAGGGTACTCACCCCTCCACTTT
CASSQETGYSPLHF
>TRBV11-2|-|-|TRBJ2-1
TGTGCCAGCAGCTTAGGCGCGGGGGCCCTCTACAATGAGCAGTTCTTC
CASSLGAGALYNEQFF
>TRBV19|-|-|TRBJ2-3
TGTGCCAGTAGTAAACAAGGTGGAGGGACGCAGTATTTT
CASSKQGGGTQYF
>TRBV28|few|TRBD1|TRBJ1-5
TGTGCCAGCAGTTTAGGGACAGGGGACTATCAGCCCCAGCATTTT
CASSLGTGDYQPQHF
>TRBV5-1|-|-|TRBJ1-4
TGCGCCAGCAGCCTGCGAACGGACAGCCTTAGCCCTAATGAAAAACTGTTTTTT
CASSLRTDSLSPNEKLFF
>TRBV28|-|-|TRBJ2-3
TGTGCCAGCAGCCGAAAGGGGGGCACAGATACGCAGTATTTT
CASSRKGGTDTQYF
>TRBV19|-|-|TRBJ1-6
TGTGCCAGTACCCCAGGGGACTATAATTCACCCCTCCACTTT
CASTPGDYNSPLHF
>TRBV3-1/TRBV3-2|-|TRBD1|TRBJ1-2
TGTGCCAGCAGCCCCCGGACAGGGGAATTATATGGCTACACCTTC
CASSPRTGELYGYTF
>TRBV5-6|-|-|TRBJ2-5
TGTGCCAGCAGCTTGGATTACAGAGTCCAAGAGACCCAGTACTTC
CASSLDYRVQETQYF
>TRBV27|-|-|TRBJ2-5
TGTGCCAGCAGTCCTGTCACAGGGTTGGAGACCCAGTACTTC
CASSPVTGLETQYF
>TRBV6-4|-|-|TRBJ2-7
TGTGCCAGCAGCCTTTCCCGGTTCGAGCAGTACTTC
CASSLSRFEQYF
>TRBV19|-|TRBD1|TRBJ1-2
TGTGCCAGCAGCCGGGACAGAAGAGGCTACACCTTC
CASSRDRRGYTF
>TRBV5-1|-|TRBD1|TRBJ2-7
TGCGCCAGCAGCCCTCCGGGACAGGGTAAGGACTACGAGCAGTACTTC
CASSPPGQGKDYEQYF
>TRBV10-3|-|TRBD2|TRBJ2-3
TGTGCCATCTCCACTAGCGGGGGCCTGGGGGATACGCAGTATTTT
CAISTSGGLGDTQYF
>TRBV4-1|-|-|TRBJ1-3
TGCGCCAGCAGCCAAGCGGAGGGCACGGACACCATATATTTT
CASSQAEGTDTIYF
>TRBV5-1|-|TRBD1|TRBJ1-1
TGCGCCAGCAGCTCCAAGGGACAGGGAACTGAAGCTTTCTTT
CASSSKGQGTEAFF
>TRBV10-3|-|TRBD2|TRBJ2-3
TGTGCCATCAGTGAGTCCCCAGCGGGGGGCACAGATACGCAGTATTTT
CAISESPAGGTDTQYF
>TRBV5-1|-|-|TRBJ2-7
TGCGCCAGCAGCTTGGTCAGGGGTTTTCGGTATGAGCAGTACTTC
CASSLVRGFRYEQYF
>TRBV14|many|-|TRBJ1-6
TGTGCCAGCAGCCAAGAGGCAGGGGCCATGGTTTGGTCACCCCTCCACTTT
CASSQEAGAMVWSPLHF
>TRBV7-8|-|-|TRBJ1-6
TGTGCCAGCAGCTTGACAGAGAACTCTAATTCACCCCTCCACTTT
CASSLTENSNSPLHF
>TRBV30|-|-|TRBJ1-5
TGTGCCTGGAGTCGCCGAGGCAGGGGAAGCAATCAGCCCCAGCATTTT
CAWSRRGRGSNQPQHF
>TRBV10-1|-|-|TRBJ2-5
TGCGCCAGCAGTGATTCCAGCGGGCAAGAGACCCAGTACTTC
CASSDSSGQETQYF
>TRBV10-3|-|-|TRBJ1-1
TGTGCCATCAGCAGGACAGAGAACACTGAAGCTTTCTTT
CAISRTENTEAFF
>TRBV11-2|-|-|TRBJ1-5
TGTGCCAGCAGCTTAGCAGGGGACCAGCCCCAGCATTTT
CASSLAGDQPQHF
>TRBV6-6|once|TRBD1|TRBJ1-3
TGTGCCAGCAGTTCGGGACAGTTCTCTGGAAACACCATATATTTT
CASSSGQFSGNTIYF